Below, 9 T cell receptor beta chains from the same sample are listed, as sequenced in a study of blood T cell repertoires in COVID-19. Sequencing used immunoSEQ multiplex PCR; TCRdb keeps in-frame clones, though not all of them. Of about 480,000 clones listed, approximately 88% were seen once; the top ten hold roughly 13%. The sample consisted of peripheral blood. The receptors were gathered from a woman between 50 and 59 years old with COVID-19, enrolled during active disease.

This clone was counted a single time. The chain couples TRBV6-5 to TRBJ2-1; TRBD2 matches at 7 bases. The CDR3 loop spans 14 amino acids. With V trimmed by 6 bases and J by 2 bases, 4 bases remained unmatched. Germline CDR1 MNHEY, CDR2 SVGAGI. CDR3 loop: CASSPAGAYNEQFF. In DNA, the CDR3 is TGTGCCAGCAGCCCCGCGGGGGCCTACAATGAGCAGTTCTTC.

This sequence joins TRBV6-1 and TRBJ2-7, with D maybe TRBD2 (6 bases). V lost 0 bases to trimming and J lost 6 bases, with 12 bases between them. CDR3 length: 14 residues. Germline V gives CDR1 MNHNS, CDR2 SASEGT. The CDR3 bases are TGTGCCAGCAGTGAAGCCCATAGCGGTTCCGAGCAGTACTTC. Translation: CASSEAHSGSEQYF.

The rearrangement links TRBV7-8 to TRBJ2-7, with D possibly TRBD1 on 6 matching bases. The V gene's germline CDR1 is SGHVS and CDR2 FQNEAQ. The CDR3 has 14 residues. Trimming cost V 5 bases and J 6 bases, with 17 bases left between them. The CDR3 nucleotides are TGTGCCAGCAGCATGGACCCTCAGGGGCTCGAGCAGTACTTC. It codes for CASSMDPQGLEQYF.

The rearrangement links TRBV12-5 to TRBJ1-3, with D unclear. This CDR3 has 13 residues. Trimming cost V 4 bases and J 7 bases, with 11 bases left between them. Germline CDR1 LGHNT, CDR2 FRNRAP. As DNA, the CDR3 is TGTGCTAGTGGTTCCCTCCGCGGGAACACCATATATTTT. It translates to CASGSLRGNTIYF.

This rearrangement joins TRBV30 to TRBJ2-1; 9 bases fit TRBD1. Germline V gene data show CDR1 as GTSNPN and CDR2 as SVGIG (reference sequence). Germline trimming cut 2 bases from V and 7 bases from J; bases unmatched to any gene: 9. The CDR3 totals 15 residues. The CDR3 protein is CAWSSGQGRVNEQFF. DNA of the CDR3: TGTGCCTGGAGTTCAGGACAGGGGAGGGTGAATGAGCAGTTCTTC.

The chain carries TRBV19 and TRBJ1-2; D uncertain. Trimming pared 1 base from V and 7 bases from J, leaving 7 bases between. This CDR3 spans 12 amino acids. The germline CDR1 and CDR2 sequences are LNHDA and SQIVND (reference sequence). Written as DNA, the CDR3 is TGTGCCAGTAGTATAGGAGTTCTTGGCTACACCTTC. This encodes CASSIGVLGYTF.

The chain has TRBV28 and TRBJ1-1; no reliable D call. The CDR3 runs to 13 residues. Germline loops: CDR1 MDHEN, CDR2 SYDVKM. Trimming shortened V by 2 bases and J by 6 bases, and 10 bases separated the two germline ends. The CDR3, as DNA: TGTGCCAGCAGTTTAACAGCTCTTCCTGAAGCTTTCTTT. Translated: CASSLTALPEAFF.

The J gene is TRBJ1-1, the V gene TRBV6-5; D is perhaps TRBD1 (6 bases). Trimming took off 7 bases at V and 5 bases at J, with 14 bases between the two ends. This CDR3 is built from 13 residues. The germline gives CDR1 MNHEY, CDR2 SVGAGI. CDR3 in amino acids: CASKKGGGTEAFF. For the CDR3, the DNA is TGTGCCAGCAAAAAAGGGGGTGGGACTGAAGCTTTCTTT.

V is TRBV19 and J is TRBJ2-2; D ambiguous. The V end was cut by 6 bases, the J end by 0 bases, with 11 bases between. CDR1 LNHDA and CDR2 SQIVND come from the germline V gene (reference sequence). The CDR3 is made up of 15 amino acids. The CDR3 loop is CASSLLGPNTGELFF. The CDR3 region has the DNA TGTGCCAGTAGCCTTCTAGGCCCGAACACCGGGGAGCTGTTTTTT.